These T cell receptor beta chains were read from a single sample in a study of cytomegalovirus exposure and HLA in healthy donors. Sequencing used immunoSEQ multiplex PCR; TCRdb keeps in-frame clones, though not all of them. The sample includes 70,000 to 80,000 clones, approximately 94% of them seen just once. Specimen: PBMCs. These receptors originate from a woman aged 18-35 years in good health and CMV-seropositive. Both conserved end residues are part of each CDR3. D genes are given only for firm matches.

CDR3aa: CASSRAGGGNGYTF
CDR3nt: TGTGCCAGCAGCCGAGCCGGGGGGGGCAATGGCTACACCTTC
j_gene: TRBJ1-2
d_gene: -
v_gene: TRBV4-2

CDR3aa: CASSPTGRTGELFF
CDR3nt: TGCGCCAGCAGCCCTACAGGTCGCACCGGGGAGCTGTTTTTT
j_gene: TRBJ2-2
d_gene: -
v_gene: TRBV5-1

CDR3aa: CASSQAGLADSTGELFF
CDR3nt: TGTGCCAGCAGCCAAGCGGGGTTAGCGGATAGCACCGGGGAGCTGTTTTTT
j_gene: TRBJ2-2
d_gene: -
v_gene: TRBV4-2

CDR3aa: CASSSQTGGIGYTF
CDR3nt: TGTGCCAGCAGCTCTCAGACAGGGGGGATAGGCTACACCTTC
j_gene: TRBJ1-2
d_gene: TRBD1
v_gene: TRBV5-4

CDR3aa: CASSDRVVGYEQYF
CDR3nt: TGTGCCAGCAGTGACAGGGTGGTTGGCTACGAGCAGTACTTC
j_gene: TRBJ2-7
d_gene: -
v_gene: TRBV2

CDR3aa: CASQGGVAFF
CDR3nt: TGTGCCAGCCAAGGGGGGGTAGCTTTCTTT
j_gene: TRBJ1-1
d_gene: -
v_gene: TRBV6-6

CDR3aa: CSVHGSYEQYF
CDR3nt: TGCAGTGTTCACGGGAGCTACGAGCAGTACTTC
j_gene: TRBJ2-7
d_gene: -
v_gene: TRBV20-1

CDR3aa: CASSQGLERTYGYTF
CDR3nt: TGTGCCAGCAGCCAAGGTCTCGAACGGACTTATGGCTACACCTTC
j_gene: TRBJ1-2
d_gene: -
v_gene: TRBV14

CDR3aa: CASSLQSGMGNQPQHF
CDR3nt: TGTGCCAGCAGTTTGCAGTCGGGAATGGGCAATCAGCCCCAGCATTTT
j_gene: TRBJ1-5
d_gene: -
v_gene: TRBV28

CDR3aa: CASSTRTGIYGYTF
CDR3nt: TGTGCCAGCAGCACCAGGACAGGGATCTATGGCTACACCTTC
j_gene: TRBJ1-2
d_gene: TRBD1
v_gene: TRBV9

CDR3aa: CASSVRFEAGVLDTQYF
CDR3nt: TGTGCCAGCAGTGTCCGTTTTGAGGCGGGAGTGCTAGATACGCAGTATTTT
j_gene: TRBJ2-3
d_gene: TRBD2
v_gene: TRBV6-1

CDR3aa: CASTSRGGINTGELFF
CDR3nt: TGTGCCAGCACCTCAAGGGGGGGGATAAACACCGGGGAGCTGTTTTTT
j_gene: TRBJ2-2
d_gene: -
v_gene: TRBV4-2

CDR3aa: CASSLEAGDRGYEQYF
CDR3nt: TGTGCCAGCAGCTTAGAAGCAGGAGACAGGGGCTACGAGCAGTACTTC
j_gene: TRBJ2-7
d_gene: TRBD1
v_gene: TRBV7-6

CDR3aa: CASSSRQGYSYNEQFF
CDR3nt: TGTGCCAGCAGCTCGCGACAGGGCTACTCCTACAATGAGCAGTTCTTC
j_gene: TRBJ2-1
d_gene: TRBD1
v_gene: TRBV11-1

CDR3aa: CASSLGTGTGGETQYF
CDR3nt: TGTGCCAGCAGCTTAGGAACGGGGACAGGGGGAGAGACCCAGTACTTC
j_gene: TRBJ2-5
d_gene: TRBD1
v_gene: TRBV7-7

CDR3aa: CASSQSYTPETRFYEQYF
CDR3nt: TGCGCCAGCAGCCAGTCCTATACGCCTGAGACTAGATTCTACGAGCAGTACTTC
j_gene: TRBJ2-7
d_gene: -
v_gene: TRBV4-1

CDR3aa: CASSQDKRNYGYTF
CDR3nt: TGTGCCAGCAGCCAAGATAAGCGTAACTATGGCTACACCTTC
j_gene: TRBJ1-2
d_gene: -
v_gene: TRBV4-2

CDR3aa: CASSPPGFTTNEKLFF
CDR3nt: TGCGCCAGCAGCCCCCCGGGGTTTACAACTAATGAAAAACTGTTTTTT
j_gene: TRBJ1-4
d_gene: -
v_gene: TRBV4-1

CDR3aa: CSSAVGVSTEAFF
CDR3nt: TGCAGCTCGGCGGTCGGGGTCAGCACTGAAGCTTTCTTT
j_gene: TRBJ1-1
d_gene: -
v_gene: TRBV29-1

CDR3aa: CASQRGRGEKLFF
CDR3nt: TGTGCCTCTCAGAGGGGGCGCGGGGAAAAACTGTTTTTT
j_gene: TRBJ1-4
d_gene: TRBD1
v_gene: TRBV7-9

CDR3aa: CASSLQGISYEQYF
CDR3nt: TGTGCCAGCAGTCTGCAGGGGATCTCCTACGAGCAGTACTTC
j_gene: TRBJ2-7
d_gene: -
v_gene: TRBV6-5

CDR3aa: CASSFPGGDEQYF
CDR3nt: TGTGCCAGCAGTTTCCCAGGGGGCGACGAGCAGTACTTC
j_gene: TRBJ2-7
d_gene: TRBD1
v_gene: TRBV28

CDR3aa: CASSKTGYTDTQYF
CDR3nt: TGTGCCAGCAGCAAAACAGGGTACACAGATACGCAGTATTTT
j_gene: TRBJ2-3
d_gene: -
v_gene: TRBV7-9

CDR3aa: CASSFQGAEYGYTF
CDR3nt: TGTGCCAGCAGTTTCCAGGGGGCAGAATATGGCTACACCTTC
j_gene: TRBJ1-2
d_gene: TRBD1
v_gene: TRBV28

CDR3aa: CASSPRSAGGDLNEQFF
CDR3nt: TGTGCCAGCAGCCCGAGGTCAGCGGGAGGAGACCTCAATGAGCAGTTCTTC
j_gene: TRBJ2-1
d_gene: TRBD2
v_gene: TRBV27

CDR3aa: CASSLTGSYNEQFF
CDR3nt: TGTGCCAGCAGCTTAACGGGGAGCTACAATGAGCAGTTCTTC
j_gene: TRBJ2-1
d_gene: -
v_gene: TRBV7-9

CDR3aa: CASSGDREEATNEKLFF
CDR3nt: TGTGCCAGCAGTGGGGACAGGGAGGAAGCAACTAATGAAAAACTGTTTTTT
j_gene: TRBJ1-4
d_gene: TRBD1
v_gene: TRBV7-6

CDR3aa: CASLAWTANTEAFF
CDR3nt: TGTGCCAGCCTGGCCTGGACAGCGAACACTGAAGCTTTCTTT
j_gene: TRBJ1-1
d_gene: -
v_gene: TRBV2

CDR3aa: CASSTEPSTEEAFF
CDR3nt: TGTGCCAGTAGTACCGAGCCTTCGACAGAGGAAGCTTTCTTT
j_gene: TRBJ1-1
d_gene: -
v_gene: TRBV19

CDR3aa: CSALGAASQETQYF
CDR3nt: TGCAGCGCCCTCGGCGCGGCATCCCAAGAGACCCAGTACTTC
j_gene: TRBJ2-5
d_gene: -
v_gene: TRBV29-1

CDR3aa: CASSLGADDNSPLHF
CDR3nt: TGTGCCAGCAGCTTAGGGGCAGATGATAATTCACCCCTCCACTTT
j_gene: TRBJ1-6
d_gene: -
v_gene: TRBV11-3

CDR3aa: CAWITHRARTEAFF
CDR3nt: TGTGCCTGGATCACCCACAGGGCTCGCACTGAAGCTTTCTTT
j_gene: TRBJ1-1
d_gene: -
v_gene: TRBV30

CDR3aa: CASGEGMGADEQFF
CDR3nt: TGTGCCAGCGGCGAAGGTATGGGGGCCGATGAGCAGTTCTTC
j_gene: TRBJ2-1
d_gene: -
v_gene: TRBV2

CDR3aa: CASSGLNTGELFF
CDR3nt: TGTGCCAGCAGCGGCTTGAACACCGGGGAGCTGTTTTTT
j_gene: TRBJ2-2
d_gene: -
v_gene: TRBV7-3